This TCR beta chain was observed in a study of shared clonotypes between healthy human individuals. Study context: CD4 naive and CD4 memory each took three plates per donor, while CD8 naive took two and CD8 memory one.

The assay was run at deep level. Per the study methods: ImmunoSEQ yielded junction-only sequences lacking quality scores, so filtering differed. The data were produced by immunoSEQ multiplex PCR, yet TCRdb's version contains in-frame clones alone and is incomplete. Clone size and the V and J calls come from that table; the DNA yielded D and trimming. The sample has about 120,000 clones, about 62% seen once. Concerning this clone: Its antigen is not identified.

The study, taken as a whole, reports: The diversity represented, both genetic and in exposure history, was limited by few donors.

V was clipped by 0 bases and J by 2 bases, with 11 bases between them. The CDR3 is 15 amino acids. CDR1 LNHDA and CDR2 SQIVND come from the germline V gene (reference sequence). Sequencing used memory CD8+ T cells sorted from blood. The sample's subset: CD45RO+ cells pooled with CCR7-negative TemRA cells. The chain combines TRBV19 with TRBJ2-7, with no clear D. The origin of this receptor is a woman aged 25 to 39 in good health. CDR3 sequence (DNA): TGTGCCAGTAGTATAGAGGGCAGTTTTCCCTACGAGCAGTACTTC. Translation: CASSIEGSFPYEQYF. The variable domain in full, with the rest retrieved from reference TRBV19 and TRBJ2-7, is DGGITQSPKYLFRKEGQNVTLSCEQNLNHDAMYWYRQDPGQGLRLIYYSQIVNDFQKGDIAEGYSVSREKKESFPLTVTSAQKNPTAFYLCASSIEGSFPYEQYFGPGTRLTVT.